This T cell receptor (beta chain) was sequenced during a study of blood T cell repertoires in COVID-19. Overall study: Donors in the United States, Italy and Spain gave samples during acute or convalescent COVID-19.

Per the germline V gene, CDR1 is LGHDT and CDR2 is YNNKEL (reference sequence). This CDR3 has 13 residues. Trimming stripped 2 bases from V and 4 bases from J, with 9 bases between. Seattle participants joined during active infection and were tracked over time. Per the study methods: Amplification with reference gene primers provided the estimates of nucleated cell counts. Assay used: immunoSEQ multiplex PCR; TCRdb lists only in-frame clones, some missing. The V and J calls and clone size are taken from that table; D and trimming were inferred from the DNA. There are a few hundred thousand clones in the sample; roughly 89% occur only once, and roughly 1% lies in the top ten.

The chain joins TRBV3-1 (or the pseudogene TRBV3-2) to TRBJ2-7; D uncertain. The clonotype was recovered from a middle-aged woman with COVID-19, enrolled during active disease. The sequenced sample was peripheral blood. The CDR3 nucleotides read TGTGCCAGCAGCCAACTCTCCTCTTACGAGCAGTACTTC. This codes for CASSQLSSYEQYF.